This T cell receptor beta chain was profiled in a study of blood T cell repertoires in COVID-19. About the study: Acute and convalescent COVID-19 specimens originated in the United States, Italy and Spain. Nucleic acid was either cDNA or gDNA, and it came from T cells, B-cell-depleted T cells, or PBMCs.

Germline V CDR1 and CDR2: MDHEN, SYDVKM. The CDR3 length is 13 residues. Trimming removed 6 bases at V and 3 bases at J, with 9 bases between. Assay used: immunoSEQ multiplex PCR; TCRdb lists only in-frame clones, some missing. The sample consists of about 190,000 clones, approximately 88% of them appearing once. All enrollees were roughly 18 to 95 years old and from under 25 US areas. The sample was PBMCs or T cells enriched from blood (not recorded which). This chain connects TRBV28 to TRBJ1-5; D is uncertain. The clonotype comes from a woman in her thirties who had recovered from COVID-19. The CDR3 is CASRPGSNQPQHF. The CDR3 DNA follows: TGTGCCAGCAGGCCGGGATCCAATCAGCCCCAGCATTTT.